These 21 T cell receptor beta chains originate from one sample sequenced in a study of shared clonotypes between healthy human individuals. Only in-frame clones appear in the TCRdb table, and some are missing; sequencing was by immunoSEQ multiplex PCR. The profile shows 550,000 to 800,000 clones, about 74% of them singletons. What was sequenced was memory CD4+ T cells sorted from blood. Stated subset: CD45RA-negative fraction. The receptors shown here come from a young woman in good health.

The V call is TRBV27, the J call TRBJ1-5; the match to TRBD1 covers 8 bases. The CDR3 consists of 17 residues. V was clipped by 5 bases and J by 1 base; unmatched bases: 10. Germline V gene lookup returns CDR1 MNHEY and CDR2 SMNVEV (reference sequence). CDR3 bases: TGTGCCAGCAGTGCCCAGGGGGCAGGATGGAGCAATCAGCCCCAGCATTTT. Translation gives CASSAQGAGWSNQPQHF.

CDR3 bases: TGTGCCAGCAGCTCGGGACTGGCCTACAATGAGCAGTTCTTC. Protein product: CASSSGLAYNEQFF. The chain carries TRBV7-3 and TRBJ2-1; tentative D call: TRBD2 (6 bases). Germline CDR1 SGHTA, CDR2 FQGTGA. CDR3 length: 14 amino acids. V gave up 4 bases and J gave up 2 bases, with 9 bases separating them.

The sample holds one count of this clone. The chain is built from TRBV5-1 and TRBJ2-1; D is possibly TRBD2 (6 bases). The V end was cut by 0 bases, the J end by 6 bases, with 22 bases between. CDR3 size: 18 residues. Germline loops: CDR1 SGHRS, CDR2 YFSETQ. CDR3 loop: CASSLESLARPWRNEQFF. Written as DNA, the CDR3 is TGCGCCAGCAGCTTGGAGAGTCTAGCGAGACCCTGGCGCAATGAGCAGTTCTTC.

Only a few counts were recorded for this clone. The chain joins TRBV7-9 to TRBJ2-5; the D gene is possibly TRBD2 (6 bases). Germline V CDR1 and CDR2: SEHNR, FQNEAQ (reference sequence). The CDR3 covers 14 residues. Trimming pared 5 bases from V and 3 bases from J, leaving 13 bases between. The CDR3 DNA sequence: TGTGCCAGCAGCCCATATTGGAGGGAAGAGACCCAGTACTTC. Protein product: CASSPYWREETQYF.

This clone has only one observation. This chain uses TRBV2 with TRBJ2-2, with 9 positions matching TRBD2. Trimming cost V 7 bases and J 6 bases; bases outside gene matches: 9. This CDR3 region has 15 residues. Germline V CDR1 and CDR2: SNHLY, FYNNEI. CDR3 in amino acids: CASIARTSAPGELFF. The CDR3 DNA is TGTGCCAGCATCGCGAGGACTAGCGCCCCCGGGGAGCTGTTTTTT. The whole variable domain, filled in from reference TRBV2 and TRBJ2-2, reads EPEVTQTPSHQVTQMGQEVILRCVPISNHLYFYWYRQILGQKVEFLVSFYNNEISEKSEIFDDQFSVERPDGSNFTLKIRSTKLEDSAMYFCASIARTSAPGELFFGEGSRLTVL.

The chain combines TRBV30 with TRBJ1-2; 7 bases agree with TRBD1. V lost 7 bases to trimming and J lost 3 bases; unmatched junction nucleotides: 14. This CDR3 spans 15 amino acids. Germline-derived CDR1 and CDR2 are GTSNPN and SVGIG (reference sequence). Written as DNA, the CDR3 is TGTGCCTACCCCCCCCGGGGAGGGGGCGACTATGGCTACACCTTC. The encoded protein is CAYPPRGGGDYGYTF.

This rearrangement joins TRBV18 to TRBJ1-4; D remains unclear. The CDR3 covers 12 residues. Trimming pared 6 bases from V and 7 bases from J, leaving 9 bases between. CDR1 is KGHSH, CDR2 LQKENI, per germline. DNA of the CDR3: TGTGCCAGCTCTGGCTCAGGTGAAAAACTGTTTTTT. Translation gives CASSGSGEKLFF.

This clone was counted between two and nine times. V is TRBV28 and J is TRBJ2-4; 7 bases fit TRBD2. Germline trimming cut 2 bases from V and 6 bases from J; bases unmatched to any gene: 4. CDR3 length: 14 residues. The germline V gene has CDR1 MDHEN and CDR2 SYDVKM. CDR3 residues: CASSLGGRVNIQYF. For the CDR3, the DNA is TGTGCCAGCAGTTTAGGTGGGAGGGTAAACATTCAGTACTTC. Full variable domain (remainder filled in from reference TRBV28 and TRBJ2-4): DVKVTQSSRYLVKRTGEKVFLECVQDMDHENMFWYRQDPGLGLRLIYFSYDVKMKEKGDIPEGYSVSREKKERFSLILESASTNQTSMYLCASSLGGRVNIQYFGAGTRLSVL.

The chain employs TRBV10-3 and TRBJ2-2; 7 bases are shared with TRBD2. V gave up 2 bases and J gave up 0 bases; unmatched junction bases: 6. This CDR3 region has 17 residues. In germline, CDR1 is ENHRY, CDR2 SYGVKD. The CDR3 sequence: CAISELTSATNTGELFF. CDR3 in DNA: TGTGCCATCAGTGAGCTAACTAGCGCCACGAACACCGGGGAGCTGTTTTTT.

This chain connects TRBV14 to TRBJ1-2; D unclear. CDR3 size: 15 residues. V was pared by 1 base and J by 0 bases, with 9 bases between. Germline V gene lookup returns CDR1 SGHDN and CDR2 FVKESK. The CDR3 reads CASSQGIHANYGYTF. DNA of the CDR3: TGTGCCAGCAGCCAAGGTATCCATGCTAACTATGGCTACACCTTC. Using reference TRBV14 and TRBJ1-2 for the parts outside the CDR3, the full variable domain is EAGVTQFPSHSVIEKGQTVTLRCDPISGHDNLYWYRRVMGKEIKFLLHFVKESKQDESGMPNNRFLAERTGGTYSTLKVQPAELEDSGVYFCASSQGIHANYGYTFGSGTRLTVV.

CDR3 sequence: CASSLAVSRVSNEQFF. DNA of the CDR3: TGTGCCAGCAGCTTAGCGGTCAGCAGGGTAAGCAATGAGCAGTTCTTC. V gene TRBV11-2 combines with J gene TRBJ2-1; D possibly corresponds to TRBD1 (5 bases). V was cut by 1 base and J by 6 bases, with 16 bases left in between. The CDR3 runs to 16 residues. CDR1 SGHAT and CDR2 FQNNGV come from the germline V gene.

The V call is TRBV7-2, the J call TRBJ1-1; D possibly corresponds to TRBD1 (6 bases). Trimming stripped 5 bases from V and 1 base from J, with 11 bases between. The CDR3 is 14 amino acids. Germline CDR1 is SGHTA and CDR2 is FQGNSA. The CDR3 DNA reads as TGTGCCAGCAGCCGTACAGGGCCGAACACTGAAGCTTTCTTT. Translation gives CASSRTGPNTEAFF.

The CDR3, as DNA: TGCGCCGGGCGTTTTGCGAGGGGGACCCAGTACTTC. Translated, it gives CAGRFARGTQYF. This chain connects TRBV5-1 to TRBJ2-5; D assignment may be TRBD1 or TRBD2 (5 bases each). Germline CDR1 reads SGHRS; CDR2 reads YFSETQ. Deletions cut 10 bases from V and 7 bases from J, with 17 bases between. The CDR3 has 12 amino acids.

CDR3 sequence reads: CASSQGEEQPQHF. Written as DNA, the CDR3 is TGTGCCAGCAGCCAAGGCGAAGAGCAGCCCCAGCATTTT. The chain carries TRBV4-2 and TRBJ1-5, with D uncertain. V shed 1 base and J shed 7 bases, with 8 bases lying between them. There are 13 residues in the CDR3. CDR1 is LGHNA and CDR2 is YNFKEQ in the germline V gene.

The DNA of the CDR3 is TGTGCCAGCAGCGGAAACGCTTGGACTAGCGGCGACAATGAGCAGTTCTTC. Translation gives CASSGNAWTSGDNEQFF. The chain couples TRBV27 to TRBJ2-1; 10 nucleotides line up with TRBD2. V trimming: 6 bases; J trimming: 5 bases; junction bases outside the gene matches: 13. This CDR3 region has 17 residues. Per germline, CDR1 MNHEY and CDR2 SMNVEV (reference sequence).

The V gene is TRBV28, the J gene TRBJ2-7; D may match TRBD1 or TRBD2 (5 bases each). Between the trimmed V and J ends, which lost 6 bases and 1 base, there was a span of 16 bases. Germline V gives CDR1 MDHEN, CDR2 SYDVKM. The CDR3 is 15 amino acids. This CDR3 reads CASSQPGTRSYEQYF. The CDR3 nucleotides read TGTGCCAGCAGCCAACCAGGGACGCGGTCCTACGAGCAGTACTTC.

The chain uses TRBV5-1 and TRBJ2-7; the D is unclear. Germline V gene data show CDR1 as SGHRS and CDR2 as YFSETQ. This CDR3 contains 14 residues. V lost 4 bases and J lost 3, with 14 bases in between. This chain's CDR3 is CASSAPDVRYEQYF. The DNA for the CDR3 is TGCGCCAGCAGCGCCCCTGATGTTCGCTACGAGCAGTACTTC.

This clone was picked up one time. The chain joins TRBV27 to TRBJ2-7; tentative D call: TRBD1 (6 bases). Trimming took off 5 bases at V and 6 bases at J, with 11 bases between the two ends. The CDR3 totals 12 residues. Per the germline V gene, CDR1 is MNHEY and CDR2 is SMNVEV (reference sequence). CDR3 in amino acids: CASSTTGSEQYF. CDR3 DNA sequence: TGTGCCAGCAGTACAACAGGGTCCGAGCAGTACTTC.

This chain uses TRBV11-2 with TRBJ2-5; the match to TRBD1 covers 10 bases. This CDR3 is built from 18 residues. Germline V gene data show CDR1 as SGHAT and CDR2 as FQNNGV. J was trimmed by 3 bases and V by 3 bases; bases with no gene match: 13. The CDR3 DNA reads TGTGCCAGCAGCTTCTCCTATTCACCGGGACAGGGGAAAGAGACCCAGTACTTC. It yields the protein CASSFSYSPGQGKETQYF.

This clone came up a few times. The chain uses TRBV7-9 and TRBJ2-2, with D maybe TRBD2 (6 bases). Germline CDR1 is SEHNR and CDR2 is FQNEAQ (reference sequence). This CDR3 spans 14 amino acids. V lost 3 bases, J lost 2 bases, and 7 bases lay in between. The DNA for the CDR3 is TGTGCCAGCAGCTTCGCGGGAAACACCGGGGAGCTGTTTTTT. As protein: CASSFAGNTGELFF.

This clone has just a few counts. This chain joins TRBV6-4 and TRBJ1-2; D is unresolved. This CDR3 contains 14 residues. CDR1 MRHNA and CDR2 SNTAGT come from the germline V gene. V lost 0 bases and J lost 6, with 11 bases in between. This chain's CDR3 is CASSDSMGSHGYTF. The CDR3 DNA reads TGTGCCAGCAGTGACTCAATGGGGTCCCATGGCTACACCTTC.